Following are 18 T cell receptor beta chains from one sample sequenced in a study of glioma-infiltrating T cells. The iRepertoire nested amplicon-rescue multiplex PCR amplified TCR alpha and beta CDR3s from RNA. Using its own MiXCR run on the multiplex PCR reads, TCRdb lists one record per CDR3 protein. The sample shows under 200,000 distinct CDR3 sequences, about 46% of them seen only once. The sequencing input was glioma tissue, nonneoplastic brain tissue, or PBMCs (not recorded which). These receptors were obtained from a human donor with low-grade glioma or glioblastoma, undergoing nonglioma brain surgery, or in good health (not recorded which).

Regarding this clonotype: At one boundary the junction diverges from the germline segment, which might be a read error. The CDR3 DNA sequence: TGCAGTGCCGGAGCGAACATGAAAACTGAAGCTTTCTTT. Residues: CSAGANMKTEAFF. This rearrangement joins TRBV20-1 to TRBJ1-1; no definite D call. Per the germline V gene, CDR1 is DFQATT and CDR2 is SNEGSKA (reference sequence). The CDR3 is 13 amino acids.

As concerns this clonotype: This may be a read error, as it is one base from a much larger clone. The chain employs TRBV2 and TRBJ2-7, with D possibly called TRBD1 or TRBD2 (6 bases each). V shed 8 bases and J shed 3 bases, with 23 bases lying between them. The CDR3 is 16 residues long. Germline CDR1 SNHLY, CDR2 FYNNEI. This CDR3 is CASRTRRGSGYYEQYF. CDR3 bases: TGTGCCAGCCGCACCAGGAGGGGGAGTGGGTACTACGAGCAGTACTTC.

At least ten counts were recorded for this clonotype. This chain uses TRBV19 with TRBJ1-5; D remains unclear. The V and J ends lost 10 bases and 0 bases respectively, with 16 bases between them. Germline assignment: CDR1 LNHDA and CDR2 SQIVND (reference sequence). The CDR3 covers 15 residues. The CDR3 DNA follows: TGTGCCACCAGCCCACAGTCCAATAGCAATCAGCCCCAGCATTTT. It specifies CATSPQSNSNQPQHF.

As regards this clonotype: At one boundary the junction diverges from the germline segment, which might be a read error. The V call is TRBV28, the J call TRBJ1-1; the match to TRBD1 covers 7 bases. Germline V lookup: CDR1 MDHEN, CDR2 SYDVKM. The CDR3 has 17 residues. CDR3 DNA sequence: TGTGCCAGCAGTCAGGACGTTGAACAGGGGTGGAACAATGAAGCTTTCTTT. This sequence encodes CASSQDVEQGWNNEAFF.

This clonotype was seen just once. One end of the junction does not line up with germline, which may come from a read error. For the CDR3, the DNA is TGTGCAAGCACCCCTATGGAAGGGGTGAACACTGAAGCTTTCTTT. This codes for CASTPMEGVNTEAFF. The rearrangement uses TRBV28 and TRBJ1-1, with D maybe TRBD1 (5 bases). This CDR3 contains 15 residues. The V gene's germline CDR1 is MDHEN and CDR2 SYDVKM.

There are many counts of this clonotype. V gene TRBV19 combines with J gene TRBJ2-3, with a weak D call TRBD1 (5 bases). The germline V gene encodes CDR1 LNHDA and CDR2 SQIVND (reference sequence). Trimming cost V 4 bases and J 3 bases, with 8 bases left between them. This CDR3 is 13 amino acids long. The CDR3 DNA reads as TGTGCCAGTAGTAGGGGCTTTACAGATACGCAGTATTTT. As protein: CASSRGFTDTQYF.

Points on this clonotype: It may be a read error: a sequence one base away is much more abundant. The CDR3 spells CASSTDPRASGELFF. In DNA, the CDR3 is TGTGCCAGCTCTACGGACCCAAGGGCCTCCGGGGAGCTGTTTTTT. The chain recombines TRBV6-1 with TRBJ2-2; D not certain. V shed 8 bases and J shed 6 bases, with 19 bases lying between them. Germline loops: CDR1 MNHNS, CDR2 SASEGT. The CDR3 sequence is 15 residues long.

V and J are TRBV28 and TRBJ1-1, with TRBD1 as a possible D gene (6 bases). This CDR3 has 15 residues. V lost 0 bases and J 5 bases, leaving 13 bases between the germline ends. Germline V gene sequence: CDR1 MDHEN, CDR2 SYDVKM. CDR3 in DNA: TGTGCCAGCAGTTTATGGGCAGGGGTCGCGACTGAAGCTTTCTTT. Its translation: CASSLWAGVATEAFF.

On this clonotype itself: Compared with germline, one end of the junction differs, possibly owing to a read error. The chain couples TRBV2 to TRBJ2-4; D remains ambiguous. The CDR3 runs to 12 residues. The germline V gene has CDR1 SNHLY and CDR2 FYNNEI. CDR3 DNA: TGTGCCAGCTCGGTAGCCAAAGACATTCAGTACTTC. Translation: CASSVAKDIQYF.

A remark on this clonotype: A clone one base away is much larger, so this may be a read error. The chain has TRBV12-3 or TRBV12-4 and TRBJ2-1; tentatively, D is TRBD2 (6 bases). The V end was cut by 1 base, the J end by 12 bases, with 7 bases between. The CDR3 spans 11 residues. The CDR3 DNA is TGTGCCAGCAGTTTAGAGCGGGTGCAGTTCTTC. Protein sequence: CASSLERVQFF.

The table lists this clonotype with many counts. CDR3: CASSIPRVENIQYF. CDR3 nucleotides: TGTGCCAGTAGTATTCCCAGGGTTGAAAACATTCAGTACTTC. The rearrangement links TRBV19 to TRBJ2-4; maybe TRBD1 (5 bases). The germline gives CDR1 LNHDA, CDR2 SQIVND (reference sequence). The CDR3 is 14 residues long. V was clipped by 3 bases and J by 5 bases, with 11 bases between them.

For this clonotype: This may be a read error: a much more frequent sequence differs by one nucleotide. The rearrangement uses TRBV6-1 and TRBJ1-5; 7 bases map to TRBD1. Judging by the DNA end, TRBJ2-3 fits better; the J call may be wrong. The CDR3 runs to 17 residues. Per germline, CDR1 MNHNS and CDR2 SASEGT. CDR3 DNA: TGTGCCAGCAGACGGACAGGTTGGGGGTCTTCGCTTAGGCCCCAGTATTTT. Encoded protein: CASRRTGWGSSLRPQYF.

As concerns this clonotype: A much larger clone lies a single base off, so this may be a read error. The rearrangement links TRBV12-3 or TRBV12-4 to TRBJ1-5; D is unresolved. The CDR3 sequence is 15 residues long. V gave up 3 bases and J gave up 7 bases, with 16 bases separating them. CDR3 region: CASSFMGSLIQPQHF. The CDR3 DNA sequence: TGTGCCAGCAGTTTCATGGGGTCCCTTATCCAGCCCCAGCATTTT.

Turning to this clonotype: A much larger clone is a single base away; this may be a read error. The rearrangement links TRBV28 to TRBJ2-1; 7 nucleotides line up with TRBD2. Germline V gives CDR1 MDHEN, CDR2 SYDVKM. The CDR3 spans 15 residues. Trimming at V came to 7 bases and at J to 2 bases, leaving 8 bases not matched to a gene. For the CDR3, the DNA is TGTGCCAGCATCCCACCTAGCGGAGCCTACAATGAGCAGTTCTTC. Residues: CASIPPSGAYNEQFF.

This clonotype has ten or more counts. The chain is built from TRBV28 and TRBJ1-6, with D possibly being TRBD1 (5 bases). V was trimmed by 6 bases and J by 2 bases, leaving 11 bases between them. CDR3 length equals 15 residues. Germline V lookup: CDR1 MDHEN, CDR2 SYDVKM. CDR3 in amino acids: CASRTGTAYNSPLHF. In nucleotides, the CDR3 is TGTGCCAGCAGGACCGGGACGGCCTATAATTCACCCCTCCACTTT.

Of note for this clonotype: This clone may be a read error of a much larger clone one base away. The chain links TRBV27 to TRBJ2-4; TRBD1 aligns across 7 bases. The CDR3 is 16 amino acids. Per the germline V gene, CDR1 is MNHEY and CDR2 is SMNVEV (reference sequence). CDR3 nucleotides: TGTGCCTGCAGTTTCGGGACAGCTCTAGCCAAAAACATTCAGTACTTC. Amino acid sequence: CACSFGTALAKNIQYF.

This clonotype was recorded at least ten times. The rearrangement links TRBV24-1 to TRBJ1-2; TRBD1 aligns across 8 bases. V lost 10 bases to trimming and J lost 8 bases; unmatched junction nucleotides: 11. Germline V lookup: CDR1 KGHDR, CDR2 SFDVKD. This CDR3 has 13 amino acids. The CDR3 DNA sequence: TGTGCCACAGCTGACGGGACAGGCGACGGCTACACCTTC. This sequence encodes CATADGTGDGYTF.

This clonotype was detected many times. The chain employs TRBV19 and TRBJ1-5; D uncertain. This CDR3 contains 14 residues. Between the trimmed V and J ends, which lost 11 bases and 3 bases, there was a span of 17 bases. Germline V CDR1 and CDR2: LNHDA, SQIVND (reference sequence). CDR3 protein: CAANPDGDNQPQHF. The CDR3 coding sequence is TGTGCCGCCAATCCGGACGGAGACAATCAGCCCCAGCATTTT. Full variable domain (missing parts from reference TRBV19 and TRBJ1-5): DGGITQSPKYLFRKEGQNVTLSCEQNLNHDAMYWYRQDPGQGLRLIYYSQIVNDFQKGDIAEGYSVSREKKESFPLTVTSAQKNPTAFYLCAANPDGDNQPQHFGDGTRLSIL.